This T cell receptor (beta chain) stems from a study of blood T cell repertoires in COVID-19. For the study at large: Sources were T cells, B-cell-depleted T cells, or PBMCs; the material itself was cDNA or gDNA.

Sequencing was performed with immunoSEQ multiplex PCR; in TCRdb, only in-frame clones are kept and a portion is missing. The table shows hundreds of thousands of clones, with 75% to 90% occurring only once. This clonotype was sampled from a woman aged 30 to 39 who had been exposed to COVID-19. Sequenced: PBMCs or T cells enriched from blood (not recorded which).

The CDR3 loop is CASSLVGGGNTEAFF. CDR3 nucleotides: TGTGCCAGCAGCTTAGTCGGCGGGGGGAACACTGAAGCTTTCTTT. The gene calls are TRBV7-2 and TRBJ1-1; perhaps TRBD1 as D (5 bases). Trimming took 1 base from V and 1 from J, leaving 10 bases between them. The CDR3 length is 15 residues. Germline CDR1 is SGHTA and CDR2 is FQGNSA.